The 16 T cell receptor beta chains below all came from one sample that was sequenced in a study of shared clonotypes between healthy human individuals (dated by TCRdb to between 2020 and 2021). The library was prepared using the immunoSEQ multiplex PCR assay. TCRdb obtained this table from immuneACCESS and retained in-frame rearrangements with V and J assigned. These tables miss some clones; where compared with another copy, unresolved V genes account for less than half of the shortfall, and the remainder is unexplained. Here the sample has about 1 million clones; about 75% occur a single time. The ten largest clones add up to about 1.5% of the sample. Sequencing used memory CD4+ T cells sorted from blood. The cell subset or site label, read with the paper, signifies: CD45RA-negative fraction. The receptor set was obtained from a man between 18 and 35 years old in good health.

In the case of this clone: A much larger clone lies a single base off, so this may be a read error. The chain links TRBV9 to TRBJ2-1, with D unclear. The CDR3 runs to 11 residues. With 4 bases removed from V and 5 bases from J, the gap between germline ends came to 4 bases. Germline V gives CDR1 SGDLS, CDR2 YYNGEE. The CDR3 sequence is CASSFNNEQFF. CDR3 in DNA: TGTGCCAGCAGCTTCAACAATGAGCAGTTCTTC.

The V gene is TRBV28, the J gene TRBJ2-1, with D perhaps matching TRBD2 (5 bases). Germline V gives CDR1 MDHEN, CDR2 SYDVKM. There are 14 residues in the CDR3. Between the trimmed V and J ends, which lost 4 bases and 7 bases, there was a span of 14 bases. Written as DNA, the CDR3 is TGTGCCAGCAGTTCCGTAGGCGGGTTGAATGAGCAGTTCTTC. As protein: CASSSVGGLNEQFF.

This clone occurred once. The rearrangement joins TRBV7-8 to TRBJ2-1, with 11 bases that match TRBD2. CDR1 and CDR2 from the germline V gene are SGHVS and FQNEAQ. CDR3 length: 17 residues. V trimming: 4 bases; J trimming: 4 bases; junction bases outside the gene matches: 9. CDR3 DNA sequence: TGTGCCAGCAGCTCTCGCAGACTAGCGGGGAAGTACAATGAGCAGTTCTTC. It codes for CASSSRRLAGKYNEQFF.

The V call is TRBV10-2, the J call TRBJ2-7; D may match TRBD1 or TRBD2 (5 bases each). The germline V and J ends were trimmed by 11 bases and 1 base, with 15 bases remaining between them. Germline values: CDR1 WSHSY, CDR2 SAAADI. This CDR3 is built from 13 residues. CDR3 residues: CASRDGGSYEQYF. The CDR3 DNA reads TGCGCCTCGAGGGACGGCGGGTCCTACGAGCAGTACTTC.

The CDR3 DNA reads TGTGCCAGCAGATTGGACAGGACAACTAATGAAAAACTGTTTTTT. Translating it yields CASRLDRTTNEKLFF. V usage is TRBV28 and J usage is TRBJ1-4; 7 bases map to TRBD1. V dropped 6 bases and J dropped 0; count of bases not matched to a gene: 4. Germline V gene sequence: CDR1 MDHEN, CDR2 SYDVKM. This CDR3 has 15 amino acids.

J is TRBJ2-6 and V is TRBV28, with TRBD1 identical over 8 bases. Germline V lookup: CDR1 MDHEN, CDR2 SYDVKM. CDR3 size: 15 residues. Trimming removed 7 bases from V and 8 bases from J; junction bases left unmatched: 10. In nucleotides, the CDR3 is TGTGCCAGCAACAGGGGGGTACTCGATTCCAACGTCCTGACTTTC. Translated: CASNRGVLDSNVLTF.

This clone came up a few times. The chain couples TRBV7-3 to TRBJ2-5; D may be TRBD1 or TRBD2 (5 bases each). The CDR3 loop spans 15 amino acids. Germline V lookup: CDR1 SGHTA, CDR2 FQGTGA. V was trimmed by 5 bases and J by 2 bases, leaving 15 bases between them. The CDR3 sequence: CASSRGQGLQETQYF. The CDR3 DNA is TGTGCCAGCAGCCGCGGGCAGGGCCTACAAGAGACCCAGTACTTC.

The gene calls are TRBV7-2 and TRBJ2-3; D is ambiguous. V lost 5 bases, J lost 0 bases, and 9 bases lay in between. The germline V gene has CDR1 SGHTA and CDR2 FQGNSA. The CDR3 is made up of 14 amino acids. The CDR3 nucleotides are TGTGCCAGCAGCCCCACCTTTAGCACAGATACGCAGTATTTT. Its protein product is CASSPTFSTDTQYF.

In this sample, this clone turned up a few times. This chain connects TRBV6-6 to TRBJ1-5; D is uncertain. V was cut by 2 bases and J by 6 bases, with 11 bases left in between. CDR1 MNHNY and CDR2 SVGAGI come from the germline V gene (reference sequence). The CDR3 totals 14 residues. The CDR3 DNA reads as TGTGCCAGCAGTTACGGGGTAGTGAGTCAGCCCCAGCATTTT. Protein sequence: CASSYGVVSQPQHF.

This chain connects TRBV2 to TRBJ2-7; TRBD1 matches at 7 bases. CDR1 and CDR2 from the germline V gene are SNHLY and FYNNEI. The ends lost 6 bases at V and 5 bases at J; junction bases unmatched: 4. This CDR3 has 12 residues. The CDR3 sequence: CASRIGQDEQYF. CDR3 nucleotides: TGTGCCAGCAGGATAGGACAGGACGAGCAGTACTTC.

CDR3 residues: CMISVTPLHF. The CDR3 nucleotides read TGCATGATCTCCGTGACCCCCCTCCACTTT. The chain has TRBV20-1 and TRBJ1-6; D gene uncertain. Per germline, CDR1 DFQATT and CDR2 SNEGSKA (reference sequence). The CDR3 totals 10 residues.

The chain joins TRBV4-2 to TRBJ2-5; 15 positions match TRBD2. Germline V gene lookup returns CDR1 LGHNA and CDR2 YNFKEQ. Trimming cost V 3 bases and J 2 bases; bases outside gene matches: 4. The CDR3 totals 17 residues. The CDR3 loop is CASSQGTSGGFQETQYF. DNA for the CDR3: TGTGCCAGCAGCCAGGGGACTAGCGGGGGGTTTCAAGAGACCCAGTACTTC.

The CDR3 is CASSQAQANTEAFF. CDR3 DNA sequence: TGTGCCAGCAGCCAAGCACAGGCCAACACTGAAGCTTTCTTT. The chain carries TRBV4-2 and TRBJ1-1, with TRBD1 as a possible D gene (5 bases). V shed 1 base and J shed 2 bases, with 8 bases lying between them. CDR3 length: 14 amino acids. Germline lookup yields CDR1 LGHNA and CDR2 YNFKEQ.

This sequence joins TRBV19 and TRBJ1-3; perhaps TRBD1 as D (6 bases). V was cut by 5 bases and J by 4 bases, with 9 bases left in between. The germline V gene has CDR1 LNHDA and CDR2 SQIVND (reference sequence). The CDR3 is made up of 13 amino acids. CDR3 in DNA: TGTGCCAGTAGTCGGACAGCCGGAAACACCATATATTTT. This gives the protein CASSRTAGNTIYF.

This chain links TRBV6-5 with TRBJ2-7; 11 positions match TRBD2. V trimming: 7 bases; J trimming: 1 base; junction bases outside the gene matches: 6. The CDR3 extends over 15 amino acids. Germline assignment: CDR1 MNHEY and CDR2 SVGAGI. DNA for the CDR3: TGTGCCAGCAAAGGGACTAGCGGCGAGTCCTACGAGCAGTACTTC. Translating gives CASKGTSGESYEQYF.

The genes are TRBV6-6 and TRBJ2-5, with D perhaps TRBD1 (6 bases). In germline, CDR1 is MNHNY, CDR2 SVGAGI (reference sequence). The CDR3 covers 15 residues. V was cut by 6 bases and J by 5 bases, with 19 bases left in between. The CDR3 DNA reads TGTGCCAGCAGCACCGACAGGAGGCCTACGGAGACCCAGTACTTC. Translating it yields CASSTDRRPTETQYF.